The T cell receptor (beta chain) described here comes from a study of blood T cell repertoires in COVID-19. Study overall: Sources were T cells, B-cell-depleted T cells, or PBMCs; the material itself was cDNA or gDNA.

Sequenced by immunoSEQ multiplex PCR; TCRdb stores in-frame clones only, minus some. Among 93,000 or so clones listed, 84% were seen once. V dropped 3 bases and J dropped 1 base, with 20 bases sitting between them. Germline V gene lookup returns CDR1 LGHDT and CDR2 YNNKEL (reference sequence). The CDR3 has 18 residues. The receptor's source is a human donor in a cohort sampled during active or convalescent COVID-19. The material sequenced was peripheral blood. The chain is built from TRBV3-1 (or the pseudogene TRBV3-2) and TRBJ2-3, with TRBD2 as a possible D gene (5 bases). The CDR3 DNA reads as TGTGCCAGCAGCCATCTCCGAAGGGCTAGCCAACGCACAGATACGCAGTATTTT. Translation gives CASSHLRRASQRTDTQYF.